This TCR beta chain was captured in a study of OX40 agonist ivuxolimab in advanced cancers. General notes on the study: Ivuxolimab, which targeted the costimulatory receptor OX40 (CD134), was an agonistic, fully human IgG2 monoclonal antibody. Intravenous ivuxolimab was administered to patients every 2 weeks at six dose levels: 0.01, 0.1, 0.3, 1.5, 3 and 10 mg/kg. Partial responses occurred in three dose-escalation patients, of whom one had hepatocellular carcinoma and two had cutaneous melanoma. The paper describes the monotherapy dose-escalation part (N of about 47 patients) of the phase I trial of ivuxolimab. Of the approximately 50 dose-escalation patients, hepatocellular carcinoma was present in about 20, melanoma in roughly 15, renal cell carcinoma in 9 and head and neck cancer in 9. Prior anti-PD-1, anti-PD-L1 or anti-CTLA-4 therapy was permitted, and approximately 41% of dose-escalation patients had received checkpoint inhibitors. In the dose-escalation cohort, 70% to 85% of patients were male, and the mean age was 60 years with a range of roughly 20 to 79. Peripheral TCRbeta sequencing aimed to test whether ivuxolimab altered TCR sequence diversity and caused clonal T-cell expansion. What the study reported, not specific to this receptor: At doses of 0.1 to 3.0 mg/kg, clonal expansion of both CD4+ and CD8+ blood T cells was observed from baseline to week 6. On average, CD8+ T cells showed more expanded clones than CD4+ T cells after ivuxolimab. The antigen specificity of the peripheral T cells that underwent clonal expansion was not determined. Low levels of normalized T-cell clonal expansion were also seen in some patients who did not respond. In the 0.1-3.0 mg/kg groups, partial responders had among the lowest normalized peripheral clonal expansion, particularly in CD8+ T cells.

Genomic DNA was extracted from sorted cells for sequencing of the TCRbeta CDR3 region. The immunoSEQ Assay was used for sequencing of TCRbeta CDR3 regions. TCRdb took this table from immuneACCESS and kept in-frame rearrangements with V and J called. Such tables lack part of the clones; where checked against another copy, unresolved V genes explain under half of the gap, and the rest is unexplained. The sample has around 60,000 clones on record, around 90% of them singletons. The ten largest clonotypes hold around 2% of the sample. The table lists this clone with a count of one. Its antigen is still unknown. It has no much larger one-base neighbor in the sample; base qualities were not kept. Per the germline V gene (reference sequence), SGHNT is the CDR1 and YYREEE is the CDR2. The CDR3 runs 14 residues from the cysteine to the phenylalanine. The entry retains the CDR3 DNA only, 42 bases that are in frame from base 1. V lost 2 bases and J lost 6 bases; the stretch between them is 13 bases long.

Patients with autoimmune disease history or receiving systemic immunosuppression were excluded from the trial. Peripheral blood for TCR sequencing was collected from all dose cohorts at baseline, on cycle 4 day 1, and on cycle 7 day 1. The samples were drawn from a first-in-human, open-label, multicenter phase I dose-escalation trial of ivuxolimab. Adults with locally advanced or metastatic melanoma, renal cell, hepatocellular, or head and neck squamous cell carcinoma were enrolled in the trial. Before TCR sequencing, CD4+ T cells and CD8+ T cells were sorted from peripheral blood as separate populations.

This chain is built from TRBV5-4 and TRBJ2-3; TRBD2 is perhaps the D gene, given 5 matching bases. The sample was CD4+ or CD8+ T cells sorted from blood, taken in a trial of the OX40 agonist ivuxolimab. The TCR sequence derives from an adult with an advanced solid tumor such as melanoma, head and neck, liver or kidney cancer. The nucleotides are TGTGCCAGCAGCTTAGGAGGAGTGGGGGATACGCAGTATTTT. It specifies CASSLGGVGDTQYF.